Sequencing of this T cell receptor beta chain was carried out in a study of graft-versus-host responses after intestinal transplantation. Sequencing used immunoSEQ multiplex PCR; TCRdb keeps in-frame clones, though not all of them. The sample consists of nearly 90,000 clones, about four fifths of them appearing once. V gave up 3 bases and J gave up 1 base, with 6 bases separating them. The CDR3 is made up of 13 amino acids. CDR1 and CDR2 from the germline V gene are MGHDK and SYGVNS. This clone was seen just once. The antigen remains undetermined. The clonotype originates from a human donor who received an intestinal transplant. The chain is built from TRBV25-1 and TRBJ1-1; no firm D call. Sequences were derived from unstimulated CD8+ T cells sorted from spleen or lymph node cells, sampled before intestinal transplant. The CDR3 sequence: CASSDTWNTEAFF. CDR3 in DNA: TGTGCCAGCAGTGATACTTGGAACACTGAAGCTTTCTTT.